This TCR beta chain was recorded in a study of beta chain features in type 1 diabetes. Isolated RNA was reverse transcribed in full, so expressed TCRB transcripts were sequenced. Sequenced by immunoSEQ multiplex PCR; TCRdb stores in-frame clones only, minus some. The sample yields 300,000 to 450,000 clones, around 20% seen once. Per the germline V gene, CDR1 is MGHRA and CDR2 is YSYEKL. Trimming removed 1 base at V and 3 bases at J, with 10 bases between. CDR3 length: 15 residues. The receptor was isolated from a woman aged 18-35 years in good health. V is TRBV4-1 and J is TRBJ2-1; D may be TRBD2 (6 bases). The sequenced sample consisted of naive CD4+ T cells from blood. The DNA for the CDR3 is TGCGCCAGCAGCCAAGCGGGAGCGGACTACAATGAGCAGTTCTTC. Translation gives CASSQAGADYNEQFF.